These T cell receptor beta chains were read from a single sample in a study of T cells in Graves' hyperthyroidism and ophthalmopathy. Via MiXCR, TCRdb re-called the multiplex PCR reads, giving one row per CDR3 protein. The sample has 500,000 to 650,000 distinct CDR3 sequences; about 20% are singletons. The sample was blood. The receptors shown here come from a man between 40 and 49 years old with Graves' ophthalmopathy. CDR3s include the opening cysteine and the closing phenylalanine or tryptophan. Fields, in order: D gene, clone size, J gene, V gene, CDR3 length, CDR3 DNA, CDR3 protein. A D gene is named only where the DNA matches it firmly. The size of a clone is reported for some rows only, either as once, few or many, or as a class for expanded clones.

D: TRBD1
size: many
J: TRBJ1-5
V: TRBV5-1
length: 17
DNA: TGCGCCAGCAGCTTGCCACAGGGGAAGTTTAGCAATCAGCCCCAGCATTTT
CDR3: CASSLPQGKFSNQPQHF

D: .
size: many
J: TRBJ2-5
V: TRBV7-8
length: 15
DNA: TGTGCCAGCAGCCTACGACCCCTTGGGCAAGAGACCCAGTACTTC
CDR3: CASSLRPLGQETQYF

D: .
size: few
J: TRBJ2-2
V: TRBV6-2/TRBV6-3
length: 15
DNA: TGTGCCAGCACCCGCGGGAACTCCAACACCGGGGAGCTGTTTTTT
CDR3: CASTRGNSNTGELFF

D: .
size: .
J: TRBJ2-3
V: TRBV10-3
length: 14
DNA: TGTGCCACCCTGACGGGGGGCGCGTCAGATACGCAGTATTTT
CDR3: CATLTGGASDTQYF

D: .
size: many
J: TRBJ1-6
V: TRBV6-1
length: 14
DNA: TGTGCCAGCGTTTATGGCGTGGGGTTTGTTTCCCTCCACTTT
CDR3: CASVYGVGFVSLHF

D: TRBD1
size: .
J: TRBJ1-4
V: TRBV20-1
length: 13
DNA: TGCAGTGCTTTAGGACAGGGAGGAGAAAAACTGTTTTTT
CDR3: CSALGQGGEKLFF

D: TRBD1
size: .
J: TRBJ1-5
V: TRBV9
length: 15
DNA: TGTGCCAGCAGCTCCACCGGGACAGAAAATCAGCCCCAGCATTTT
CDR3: CASSSTGTENQPQHF

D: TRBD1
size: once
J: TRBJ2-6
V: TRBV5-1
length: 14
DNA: TGCGCCAGCGGGGACAGCCCTGGGGCCAACGTCCTGACTTTC
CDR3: CASGDSPGANVLTF

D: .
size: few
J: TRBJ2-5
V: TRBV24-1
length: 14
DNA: TGTGCCACCAGTGATCTGGTGACTAGTCATCAACTCTACTTC
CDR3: CATSDLVTSHQLYF

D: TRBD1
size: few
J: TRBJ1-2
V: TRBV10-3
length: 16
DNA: TGTGCCATCAGTGAGGTAAAGACAGGGGGCCTGAGTGGCTACACCTTC
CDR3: CAISEVKTGGLSGYTF

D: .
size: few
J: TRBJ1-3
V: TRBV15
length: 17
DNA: TGTGCCACCAGCATAGGAGTTGACGTGAGCTCTGGAAACACCATATATTTT
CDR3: CATSIGVDVSSGNTIYF

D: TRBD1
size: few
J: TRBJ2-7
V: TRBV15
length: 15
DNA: TGTGCCACCAGCAGAGAGACAGGGGCGTTCTACGAGCAGTACTTC
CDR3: CATSRETGAFYEQYF

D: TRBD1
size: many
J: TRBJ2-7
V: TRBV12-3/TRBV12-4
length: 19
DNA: TGTGCCAGCTGCCTAGGGGGGGACAGGGGGCGCGAGACCCCCTACGAGCAGTACTTC
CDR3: CASCLGGDRGRETPYEQYF

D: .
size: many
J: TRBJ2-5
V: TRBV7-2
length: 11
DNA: TGTGCCAGCAGCAATCGTGAGACCCAGTACTTC
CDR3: CASSNRETQYF

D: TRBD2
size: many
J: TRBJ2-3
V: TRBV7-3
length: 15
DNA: TGTGCCAGCAGCTCTAGCGGGGGGCACACAGATACGCAGTATTTT
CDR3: CASSSSGGHTDTQYF

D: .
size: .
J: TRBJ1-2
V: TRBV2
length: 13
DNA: TGTGCCAGCAGTAGGGACGGACTAGAAGCCTACACCTTC
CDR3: CASSRDGLEAYTF

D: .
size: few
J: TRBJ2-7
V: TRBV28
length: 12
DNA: TGTGCCAGCAGTTTCCAGGAGTACGAGCAGTACTTC
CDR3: CASSFQEYEQYF

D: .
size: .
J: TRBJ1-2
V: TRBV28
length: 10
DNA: TGTGCCGTAGGACTCTATGGCTACACCTTC
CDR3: CAVGLYGYTF

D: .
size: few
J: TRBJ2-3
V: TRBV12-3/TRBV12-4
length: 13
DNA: TGTGCCAGCAGTCGGTTCCCCGGAGATACGCAGTATTTT
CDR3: CASSRFPGDTQYF

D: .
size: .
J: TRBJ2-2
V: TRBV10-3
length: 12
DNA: TGTGCCTACCAGTGGGGAGCCGGGGAGCTGTTTTTT
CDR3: CAYQWGAGELFF

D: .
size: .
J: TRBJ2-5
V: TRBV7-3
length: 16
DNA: TGTGCCAGCAGCCCCCAAGGGCTAGCGCTCCAAGAGACCCAGTACTTC
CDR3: CASSPQGLALQETQYF

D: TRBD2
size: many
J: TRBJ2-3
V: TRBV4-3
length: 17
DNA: TGCGCCAGCAGCCAAGGACTAGCGGGGGGACGCACAGATACGCAGTATTTT
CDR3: CASSQGLAGGRTDTQYF

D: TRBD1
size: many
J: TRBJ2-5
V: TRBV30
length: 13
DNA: TGTGCCTGGAACCGGGACAGGGAAGAGACCCAGTACTTC
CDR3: CAWNRDREETQYF

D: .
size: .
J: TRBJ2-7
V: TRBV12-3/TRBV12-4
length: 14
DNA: TGTGCCAGCAGGAGAGGGACCGGGCTTTACGAGCAGTACTTC
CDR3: CASRRGTGLYEQYF

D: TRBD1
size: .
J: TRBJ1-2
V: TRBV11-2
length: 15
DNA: TGTGCCAGCAGCTTAGCGGCAGGGGGTCCCTATGGCTACACCTTC
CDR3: CASSLAAGGPYGYTF

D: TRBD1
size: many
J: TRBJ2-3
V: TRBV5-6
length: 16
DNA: TGTGCCAGCAGCTCGGACAGGGGGCGTGTAACAGATACGCAGTATTTT
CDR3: CASSSDRGRVTDTQYF

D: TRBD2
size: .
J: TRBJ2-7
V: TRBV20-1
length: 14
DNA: TGCAGTGCTAGCCGCAAGGGACTAGCGGTCGAGCAGTACTTC
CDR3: CSASRKGLAVEQYF

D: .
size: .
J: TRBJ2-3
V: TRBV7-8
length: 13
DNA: TGTGCCAGCAGCCAAGATATTGCGGGACGCTTGTATTTT
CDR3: CASSQDIAGRLYF

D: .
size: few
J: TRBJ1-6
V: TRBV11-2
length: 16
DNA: TGTGCCAGCAGCTTATTGGGGGGGTCAGGCGATTCACCCCTCCACTTT
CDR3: CASSLLGGSGDSPLHF

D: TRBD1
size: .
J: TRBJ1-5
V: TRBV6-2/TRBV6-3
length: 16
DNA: TGTGCCAGCGCTTTCGGAGGGGGCTGGAGCAATCAGCCCCAGCATTTT
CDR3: CASAFGGGWSNQPQHF

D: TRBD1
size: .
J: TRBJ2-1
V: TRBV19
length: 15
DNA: TGTGCCAGTAGGGGAGACAGGGTGCCATACAATGAGCAGTTCTTC
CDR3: CASRGDRVPYNEQFF

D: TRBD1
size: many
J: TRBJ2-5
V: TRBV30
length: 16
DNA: TGTGCCTGGAGTAAACAACCGACAGGGACATGGAAGACCCAGTACTTC
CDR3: CAWSKQPTGTWKTQYF

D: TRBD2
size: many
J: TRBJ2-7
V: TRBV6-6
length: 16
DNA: TGTGCCAGCAGTTACTCCGTTGGCGGGAGTCCCTACGAGCAGTACTTC
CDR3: CASSYSVGGSPYEQYF

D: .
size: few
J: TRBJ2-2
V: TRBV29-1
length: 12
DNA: TGCAGCGTTCTCAGGGACACCGGGGAGCTGTTTTTT
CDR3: CSVLRDTGELFF

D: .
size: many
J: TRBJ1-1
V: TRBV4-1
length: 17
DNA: TGCGCCAGCAGCCTCTACCCAACAGGGACCCGGGGCACTGAAGCTTTCTTT
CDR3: CASSLYPTGTRGTEAFF

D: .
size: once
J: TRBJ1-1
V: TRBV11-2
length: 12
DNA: TGTGCCAGCAGCTTAGTTGGTCAAAAAGCTTTCTTT
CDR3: CASSLVGQKAFF